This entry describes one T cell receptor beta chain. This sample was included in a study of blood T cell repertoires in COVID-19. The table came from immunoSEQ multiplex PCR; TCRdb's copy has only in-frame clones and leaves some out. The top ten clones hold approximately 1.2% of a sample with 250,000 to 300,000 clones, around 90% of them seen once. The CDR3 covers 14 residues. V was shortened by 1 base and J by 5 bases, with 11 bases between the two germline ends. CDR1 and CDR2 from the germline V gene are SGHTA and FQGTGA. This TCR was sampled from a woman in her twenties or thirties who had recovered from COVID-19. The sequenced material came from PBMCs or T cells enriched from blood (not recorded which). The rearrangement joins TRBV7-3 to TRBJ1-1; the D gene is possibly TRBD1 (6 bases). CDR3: CASSLIGGVTEAFF. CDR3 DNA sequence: TGTGCCAGCAGCTTAATAGGGGGGGTGACTGAAGCTTTCTTT.